The T cell receptor beta chain under discussion was sequenced for a study of spatial heterogeneity in lung cancer. TCRdb re-called the 5' RACE reads with MiXCR, one entry per CDR3 protein. The sample records approximately 3,000 distinct CDR3 sequences, 2.5% to 3.5% being singletons. Deletions cut 5 bases from V and 0 bases from J, with 14 bases between. The germline gives CDR1 MNHEY, CDR2 SVGAGI. The CDR3 loop spans 16 amino acids. By share, this clonotype ranks as medium-sized (0.01 to 0.1%). The sample's time point: sample taken at primary tumor resection. The donors comprised 60 to 85 untreated early-stage non-small cell lung cancer patients.

The receptor was isolated from a male donor with early-stage non-small cell lung cancer. This rearrangement joins TRBV6-5 to TRBJ1-3; possible D gene TRBD1, 5 bases. This specimen consisted of normal lung tissue next to the tumor, obtained at surgery. The CDR3 protein is CASSGGTDRSGNTIYF. The CDR3 nucleotides read TGTGCCAGCAGTGGGGGGACTGACCGCTCTGGAAACACCATATATTTT.